This T cell receptor (beta chain) derives from a study of blood T cell repertoires in COVID-19. The wider study: Samples representing acute and convalescent COVID-19 were sourced from the United States, Italy and Spain. The cDNA or gDNA used as material had been derived from T cells, B-cell-depleted T cells, or PBMCs.

From germline, CDR1 is SGHTA and CDR2 FQGTGA. V lost 5 bases to trimming and J lost 7 bases, with 16 bases between them. The CDR3 sequence is 14 residues long. Per the study methods: Scientists estimated how many nucleated cells there were by amplifying reference gene primers. Some clones are missing from TCRdb's copy, which holds only in-frame ones; the method was immunoSEQ multiplex PCR. That table supplies the V and J calls and clone size; D and trimming were determined from the DNA. The data hold about 120,000 clones, with under 90% observed a single time. The origin of this receptor is a man aged 55 to 70 with acute or convalescent COVID-19. What was sequenced was peripheral blood. V usage is TRBV7-3 and J usage is TRBJ2-3; D gene unclear. CDR3 sequence (DNA): TGTGCCAGCAGCACCCTCGCCGGGTCAAATACGCAGTATTTT. It encodes CASSTLAGSNTQYF.